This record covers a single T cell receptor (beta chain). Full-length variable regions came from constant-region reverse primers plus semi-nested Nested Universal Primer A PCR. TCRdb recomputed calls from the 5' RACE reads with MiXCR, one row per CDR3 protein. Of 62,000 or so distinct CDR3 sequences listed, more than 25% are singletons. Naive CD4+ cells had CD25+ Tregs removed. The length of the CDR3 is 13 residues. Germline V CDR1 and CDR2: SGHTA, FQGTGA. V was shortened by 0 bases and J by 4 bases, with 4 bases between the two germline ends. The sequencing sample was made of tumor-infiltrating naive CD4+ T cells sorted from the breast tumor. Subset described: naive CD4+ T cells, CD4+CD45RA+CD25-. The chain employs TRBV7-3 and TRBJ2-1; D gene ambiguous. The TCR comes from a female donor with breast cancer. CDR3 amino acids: CASSLTGYNEQFF. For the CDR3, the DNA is TGTGCCAGCAGCTTAACTGGGTACAATGAGCAGTTCTTC.